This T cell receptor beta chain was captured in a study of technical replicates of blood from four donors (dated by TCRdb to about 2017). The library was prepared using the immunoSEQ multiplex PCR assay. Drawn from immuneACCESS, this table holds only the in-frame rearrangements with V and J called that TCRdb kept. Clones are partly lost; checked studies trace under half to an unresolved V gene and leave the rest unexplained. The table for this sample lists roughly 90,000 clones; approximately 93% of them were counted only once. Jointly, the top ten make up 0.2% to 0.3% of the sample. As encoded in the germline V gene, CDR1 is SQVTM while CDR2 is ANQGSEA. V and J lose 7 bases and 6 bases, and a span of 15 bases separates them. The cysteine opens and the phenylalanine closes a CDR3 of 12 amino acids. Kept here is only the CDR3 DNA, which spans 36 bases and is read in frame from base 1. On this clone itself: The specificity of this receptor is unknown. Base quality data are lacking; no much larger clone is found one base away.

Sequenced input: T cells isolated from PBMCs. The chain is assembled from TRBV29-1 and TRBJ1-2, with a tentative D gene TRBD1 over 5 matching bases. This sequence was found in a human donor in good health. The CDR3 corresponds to CSAPSGRDGYTF. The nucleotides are TGCAGCGCCCCGTCAGGGCGCGATGGCTACACCTTC.